A selection of T cell receptor beta chains follows, all from one sample in a study of CD8 T cells in Susac syndrome. In TCRdb, the immunoSEQ multiplex PCR reads were re-called with MiXCR into one record per CDR3 protein. The sample holds some 450,000 distinct CDR3 sequences, more than 70% seen once. The sample consisted of CD8+ T cells from PBMCs. The receptors were gathered from a human donor with multiple sclerosis. The CDR3 runs from the conserved cysteine through the conserved F or W. Fields, in order: J gene, clone size, D gene, V gene, CDR3 DNA, CDR3 protein. A D gene is named only where the DNA matches it firmly. Rows may omit the clone size; those that give it use once, few, many or a size class.

j_call: TRBJ2-3
clone_size: few
d_call: NA
v_call: TRBV5-1
cdr3_nt: TGCGCCAGCAGCTTGGTCGGAGCCCCAGATACGCAGTATTTT
cdr3_aa: CASSLVGAPDTQYF

j_call: TRBJ2-7
clone_size: NA
d_call: NA
v_call: TRBV28
cdr3_nt: TGTGCCAGCAGTCCGGGGATGGACAGTTCCTACGAGCAGTACTTC
cdr3_aa: CASSPGMDSSYEQYF

j_call: TRBJ1-1
clone_size: NA
d_call: NA
v_call: TRBV10-3
cdr3_nt: TGTGCCATCAGTGAGTCCGGACTGTCACAGGGCACTGAAGCTTTCTTT
cdr3_aa: CAISESGLSQGTEAFF

j_call: TRBJ2-5
clone_size: NA
d_call: NA
v_call: TRBV6-5
cdr3_nt: TGTGCCAGCAGTTACTCGATGCTCGTGCCAGGGGAGACCCAGTACTTC
cdr3_aa: CASSYSMLVPGETQYF

j_call: TRBJ1-2
clone_size: NA
d_call: TRBD1
v_call: TRBV5-6
cdr3_nt: TGTGCCAGCAGCTTGGAAGGGACAGGGCGCTATGGCTACACCTTC
cdr3_aa: CASSLEGTGRYGYTF

j_call: TRBJ2-7
clone_size: NA
d_call: NA
v_call: TRBV6-1
cdr3_nt: TGTGCCAGCAGACTTGATGCGGACGGTGGTTACGAGCAGTACTTC
cdr3_aa: CASRLDADGGYEQYF

j_call: TRBJ2-3
clone_size: NA
d_call: TRBD2
v_call: TRBV29-1
cdr3_nt: TGCAGCGTCTGGGGACTAGCGCACACAGATACGCAGTATTTT
cdr3_aa: CSVWGLAHTDTQYF

j_call: TRBJ2-1
clone_size: NA
d_call: TRBD2
v_call: TRBV5-6
cdr3_nt: TGTGCCAGCAGCGTACTAGCGGGAGCCCCAAATGAGCAGTTCTTC
cdr3_aa: CASSVLAGAPNEQFF

j_call: TRBJ2-1
clone_size: NA
d_call: NA
v_call: TRBV28
cdr3_nt: TGTGCCAGCGGCTTTTTAGGGACCTACAATGAGCAGTTCTTC
cdr3_aa: CASGFLGTYNEQFF

j_call: TRBJ2-7
clone_size: NA
d_call: NA
v_call: TRBV28
cdr3_nt: TGTGCCAGCAGTACAGACAACTACGAGCAGTACTTC
cdr3_aa: CASSTDNYEQYF

j_call: TRBJ2-1
clone_size: NA
d_call: TRBD2
v_call: TRBV28
cdr3_nt: TGTGCCAGCAGTTCCCGTTTTTTAGCGGGAGGTTTCCATGAGCAGTTCTTC
cdr3_aa: CASSSRFLAGGFHEQFF

j_call: TRBJ1-2
clone_size: NA
d_call: NA
v_call: TRBV2
cdr3_nt: TGTGCCAGCAGCGGGATCGTTGGGGCTGGCTACACCTTC
cdr3_aa: CASSGIVGAGYTF

j_call: TRBJ2-1
clone_size: NA
d_call: NA
v_call: TRBV6-5
cdr3_nt: TGTGCCAGCAGTTACCAGTCCTACAATGAGCAGTTCTTC
cdr3_aa: CASSYQSYNEQFF

j_call: TRBJ1-1
clone_size: NA
d_call: TRBD1
v_call: TRBV6-1
cdr3_nt: TGTGCCAGCAGTGAGATCGTTTATGGACAGGGACTGAACACTGAAGCTTTCTTT
cdr3_aa: CASSEIVYGQGLNTEAFF

j_call: TRBJ2-7
clone_size: NA
d_call: NA
v_call: TRBV29-1
cdr3_nt: TGCAGCGTCCCAGAAGGCTACGAGCAGTACTTC
cdr3_aa: CSVPEGYEQYF

j_call: TRBJ1-1
clone_size: NA
d_call: NA
v_call: TRBV5-6
cdr3_nt: TGTGCCAGCACCAACGGCGGACCTGAAGCTTTCTTT
cdr3_aa: CASTNGGPEAFF

j_call: TRBJ2-7
clone_size: NA
d_call: NA
v_call: TRBV27
cdr3_nt: TGTGCCAGCAGTTTAAGGGCAGACCTTATGAACGAGCAGTACTTC
cdr3_aa: CASSLRADLMNEQYF

j_call: TRBJ2-1
clone_size: NA
d_call: NA
v_call: TRBV5-4
cdr3_nt: TGTGCCAGCAGGTTCGGGACGGCATCTGAGCAGTTCTTC
cdr3_aa: CASRFGTASEQFF

j_call: TRBJ2-7
clone_size: NA
d_call: NA
v_call: TRBV20-1
cdr3_nt: TGCAGTGCTAGAGATCGAACAGGATCCTCCTACGAGCAGTACTTC
cdr3_aa: CSARDRTGSSYEQYF

j_call: TRBJ2-7
clone_size: NA
d_call: TRBD2
v_call: TRBV28
cdr3_nt: TGTGCCAGCAGTTTTGGCGGGAGGGCCGGGGAGCAGTACTTC
cdr3_aa: CASSFGGRAGEQYF

j_call: TRBJ2-1
clone_size: NA
d_call: NA
v_call: TRBV11-2
cdr3_nt: TGTGCCAGCAGCTTAGGGCTAGCGTGGAATGAGCAGTTCTTC
cdr3_aa: CASSLGLAWNEQFF

j_call: TRBJ2-2
clone_size: NA
d_call: NA
v_call: TRBV12-3/TRBV12-4
cdr3_nt: TGTGCCAGCAGTTTAAGTCGGGGGTACACCGGGGAGCTGTTTTTT
cdr3_aa: CASSLSRGYTGELFF